The sequence of this TCR beta chain was determined in a study of CD8+ T cells in alopecia areata. About the study: Treated patients received oral tofacitinib, 5 to 10 mg twice daily.

Treatment: oral pan-JAK inhibitor, 5-10 mg twice daily. It was from alopecia areata patients that lesional scalp punch biopsies and peripheral blood were collected. The CDR3 covers 15 residues. Germline V CDR1 and CDR2: SEHNR, FQNEAQ (reference sequence). V gave up 5 bases and J gave up 2 bases; unmatched junction bases: 4. Reverse transcribed after extraction, RNA yielded cDNA as the sequencing template. Sequenced by immunoSEQ multiplex PCR; TCRdb stores in-frame clones only, minus some. The table records fewer than 150,000 clones, 56% of them present only once. The sequenced sample was CD4+ T cells sorted from blood, obtained at week 24, from a patient treated with tofacitinib. V gene TRBV7-9 combines with J gene TRBJ2-1; 9 bases are a match to TRBD1. This TCR derives from a human donor with alopecia areata. The CDR3 nucleotides are TGTGCCAGCAGCATGGGACAGGGAGCCTACAATGAGCAGTTCTTC. It encodes CASSMGQGAYNEQFF.